What follows are 30 T cell receptor beta chains derived from one specimen sequenced in a study of blood T cell repertoires in COVID-19. This table comes from immunoSEQ multiplex PCR, and its TCRdb copy is limited to in-frame clones, with some not included. There are roughly 230,000 clones in the sample; 82% occur only once, and 3.5% to 4% lies in the top ten. Sequencing used peripheral blood. The source is a woman aged 80 or over with acute or convalescent COVID-19.

The chain carries TRBV12-3 or TRBV12-4 and TRBJ1-2, with D hard to call. V was cut by 5 bases and J by 8 bases, with 15 bases left in between. The CDR3 has 13 amino acids. The CDR3 DNA follows: TGTGCCAGCAGTCGAATGGAGGACGGAGGCTACACCTTC. As protein: CASSRMEDGGYTF.

The chain employs TRBV30 and TRBJ1-2; tentatively, D is TRBD1 (5 bases). V was cut by 0 bases and J by 3 bases, with 11 bases left in between. This CDR3 spans 14 amino acids. CDR1 is GTSNPN and CDR2 is SVGIG in the germline V gene (reference sequence). CDR3 coding DNA: TGTGCCTGGAGTGTAGAAGGGGCCTACTATGGCTACACCTTC. It is translated as CAWSVEGAYYGYTF.

The V gene is TRBV3-1 (or the pseudogene TRBV3-2), the J gene TRBJ2-3, with 12 bases that match TRBD2. This CDR3 spans 16 amino acids. Per the germline V gene, CDR1 is LGHDT and CDR2 is YNNKEL (reference sequence). V lost 4 bases to trimming and J lost 5 bases; unmatched junction nucleotides: 7. The DNA for the CDR3 is TGTGCCAGCAGCCGGGAGACTAGCGGGGGAATAGATACGCAGTATTTT. Protein: CASSRETSGGIDTQYF.

V and J are TRBV9 and TRBJ2-7; 9 bases match TRBD2. This CDR3 comprises 14 residues. Germline assignment: CDR1 SGDLS and CDR2 YYNGEE. V was pared by 7 bases and J by 2 bases, with 7 bases of the junction left unmatched. The CDR3 nucleotides are TGTGCCAGCTCCTCGGCGGGGGGGCCCTACGAGCAGTACTTC. Amino acid sequence: CASSSAGGPYEQYF. Full variable domain (missing parts from reference TRBV9 and TRBJ2-7): DSGVTQTPKHLITATGQRVTLRCSPRSGDLSVYWYQQSLDQGLQFLIQYYNGEERAKGNILERFSAQQFPDLHSELNLSSLELGDSALYFCASSSAGGPYEQYFGPGTRLTVT.

The rearrangement links TRBV6-5 to TRBJ2-1, with D possibly matching TRBD2 (6 bases). V lost 10 bases and J lost 2, with 9 bases in between. The CDR3 has 12 amino acids. Germline V CDR1 and CDR2: MNHEY, SVGAGI. CDR3 amino acids: CATGGPYNEQFF. The CDR3 DNA reads as TGTGCCACCGGGGGACCCTACAATGAGCAGTTCTTC.

Only a few counts were recorded for this clone. J is TRBJ2-2 and V is TRBV29-1, with unresolved D. The germline CDR1 and CDR2 sequences are SQVTM and ANQGSEA. The CDR3 spans 12 residues. Trimming shortened V by 5 bases and J by 1 base, and 5 bases separated the two germline ends. The CDR3 DNA is TGCAGCGTTTTTCAGAACACCGGGGAGCTGTTTTTT. Translated, it gives CSVFQNTGELFF.

V is TRBV18 and J is TRBJ2-6; D unclear. Germline CDR1 KGHSH, CDR2 LQKENI. The CDR3 is 14 amino acids. Trimming pared 8 bases from V and 0 bases from J, leaving 8 bases between. The CDR3 DNA follows: TGTGCCAGCCTCCCTCCCTCTGGGGCCAACGTCCTGACTTTC. It yields the protein CASLPPSGANVLTF. Looking up the rest from reference TRBV18 and TRBJ2-6 gives the full variable domain: NAGVMQNPRHLVRRRGQEARLRCSPMKGHSHVYWYRQLPEEGLKFMVYLQKENIIDESGMPKERFSAEFPKEGPSILRIQQVVRGDSAAYFCASLPPSGANVLTFGAGSRLTVL.

The V and J genes are TRBV11-3 and TRBJ2-3; D possibly corresponds to TRBD1 (5 bases). V was trimmed by 6 bases and J by 5 bases, leaving 15 bases between them. The CDR3 extends over 14 amino acids. Germline CDR1 and CDR2: SGHNT and YENEEA. For the CDR3, the DNA is TGTGCCAGCAGTCGACCACCGCAGGGAGATACGCAGTATTTT. Translation: CASSRPPQGDTQYF.

V is TRBV30 and J is TRBJ1-6; a possible D gene is TRBD1 (5 bases). The germline V and J ends were trimmed by 4 bases and 10 bases, with 11 bases remaining between them. CDR3 size: 12 residues. In germline, CDR1 is GTSNPN, CDR2 SVGIG (reference sequence). The CDR3 bases are TGTGCCTGGACCCCAGGGTTGTCACCCCTCCACTTT. Encoded protein: CAWTPGLSPLHF. The whole variable domain, filled in from reference TRBV30 and TRBJ1-6, reads SQTIHQWPATLVQPVGSPLSLECTVEGTSNPNLYWYRQAAGRGLQLLFYSVGIGQISSEVPQNLSASRPQDRQFILSSKKLLLSDSGFYLCAWTPGLSPLHFGNGTRLTVT.

The chain has TRBV27 and TRBJ2-7; a possible D gene is TRBD1 (6 bases). The CDR3 consists of 15 residues. Germline-derived CDR1 and CDR2 are MNHEY and SMNVEV (reference sequence). V was trimmed by 5 bases and J by 4 bases, leaving 18 bases between them. CDR3 in amino acids: CASSLKQGRPYEQYF. CDR3 nucleotide sequence: TGTGCCAGCAGTCTAAAACAGGGACGTCCTTACGAGCAGTACTTC.

The gene calls are TRBV19 and TRBJ1-1; no definite D call. From germline, CDR1 is LNHDA and CDR2 SQIVND (reference sequence). This CDR3 contains 13 residues. Trimming took off 3 bases at V and 5 bases at J, with 10 bases between the two ends. The CDR3 DNA reads TGTGCCAGTAGTATTCGGGTTCTGACTGAAGCTTTCTTT. The encoded protein is CASSIRVLTEAFF.

This chain connects TRBV5-1 to TRBJ1-2; D is unclear. V lost 4 bases, J lost 4 bases, and 8 bases lay in between. CDR3 size: 12 residues. CDR1 is SGHRS, CDR2 YFSETQ, per germline. CDR3 residues: CASSPESYGYTF. CDR3 DNA sequence: TGCGCCAGCAGCCCCGAGAGCTATGGCTACACCTTC.

This sequence joins TRBV7-9 and TRBJ2-7, with D possibly matching TRBD1 (6 bases). The CDR3 has 14 residues. Deletions cut 3 bases from V and 5 bases from J, with 14 bases between. Germline CDR1 SEHNR, CDR2 FQNEAQ (reference sequence). This CDR3 reads CASSFPTGINEQYF. DNA of the CDR3: TGTGCCAGCAGCTTTCCTACAGGGATAAACGAGCAGTACTTC.

The genes are TRBV7-2 and TRBJ2-3, with 12 bases matching TRBD2. This CDR3 has 17 residues. V trimming: 1 base; J trimming: 5 bases; junction bases outside the gene matches: 7. The germline V gene has CDR1 SGHTA and CDR2 FQGNSA. The CDR3 spells CASSLERTSGVLDTQYF. The CDR3, as DNA: TGTGCCAGCAGCTTAGAGCGGACTAGCGGGGTTTTAGATACGCAGTATTTT.

V usage is TRBV7-8 and J usage is TRBJ1-4, with 9 nucleotides matching TRBD1. Germline CDR1 reads SGHVS; CDR2 reads FQNEAQ. The CDR3 totals 14 residues. J lost 7 bases, V lost 4 bases, and 4 bases had no gene match. Here the CDR3 reads CASSWDRVGEKLFF. For the CDR3, the DNA is TGTGCCAGCAGCTGGGACAGGGTTGGTGAAAAACTGTTTTTT.

The rearrangement links TRBV2 to TRBJ2-1, with D tentatively TRBD2 (6 bases). This CDR3 spans 15 amino acids. CDR1 is SNHLY, CDR2 FYNNEI, per germline. V lost 11 bases, J lost 0 bases, and 17 bases lay in between. This CDR3 is CADKGLYSSYNEQFF. The CDR3 DNA reads TGTGCCGACAAGGGACTGTATTCCTCCTACAATGAGCAGTTCTTC.

The chain carries TRBV27 and TRBJ2-1; 9 bases are shared with TRBD2. The CDR3 extends over 16 amino acids. V trimming: 3 bases; J trimming: 4 bases; junction bases outside the gene matches: 7. CDR1 is MNHEY, CDR2 SMNVEV, per germline (reference sequence). This CDR3 reads CASSFSSSGGYNEQFF. Here the CDR3 DNA reads TGTGCCAGCAGTTTCTCGAGTAGCGGGGGTTACAATGAGCAGTTCTTC.

This chain uses TRBV30 with TRBJ2-3; 16 nucleotides line up with TRBD2. There are 18 residues in the CDR3. The germline V gene has CDR1 GTSNPN and CDR2 SVGIG (reference sequence). Trimming at V came to 2 bases and at J to 5 bases, leaving 10 bases not matched to a gene. The CDR3: CAWSTGTSGGAALDTQYF. The CDR3 DNA reads TGTGCCTGGAGTACCGGGACTAGCGGGGGGGCGGCCCTAGATACGCAGTATTTT.

Here the CDR3 DNA reads TGTGCCAGCAGCCTACAGGGGGGGACTGGGGCCAACGTCCTGACTTTC. This gives the protein CASSLQGGTGANVLTF. This chain uses TRBV5-4 with TRBJ2-6, with D possibly matching TRBD1 (8 bases). Trimming removed 4 bases at V and 2 bases at J, with 13 bases between. Germline CDR1 SGHNT, CDR2 YYREEE (reference sequence). CDR3 length equals 16 residues.

This chain joins TRBV27 and TRBJ2-1; D is possibly TRBD1 (6 bases). V shed 3 bases and J shed 6 bases, with 12 bases lying between them. There are 14 residues in the CDR3. Germline V gives CDR1 MNHEY, CDR2 SMNVEV (reference sequence). CDR3 coding DNA: TGTGCCAGCAGTTTTTATGGGGGCGGCAATGAGCAGTTCTTC. Amino acid sequence: CASSFYGGGNEQFF.

The chain has TRBV2 and TRBJ2-7; 10 bases line up with TRBD1. Trimming took 6 bases from V and 6 from J; bases not matched to a gene: 8. Germline V gene lookup returns CDR1 SNHLY and CDR2 FYNNEI. The CDR3 consists of 14 residues. The CDR3 reads CASRTGTGAFEQYF. In nucleotides, the CDR3 is TGTGCCAGCAGAACCGGGACAGGGGCCTTCGAGCAGTACTTC.

The chain employs TRBV20-1 and TRBJ2-1; TRBD1 matches at 7 bases. CDR3 length: 15 amino acids. Trimming cost V 3 bases and J 3 bases; bases outside gene matches: 8. Germline V gene sequence: CDR1 DFQATT, CDR2 SNEGSKA (reference sequence). DNA for the CDR3: TGCAGTGCTAGTACCGGGACAGCTAGCTACAATGAGCAGTTCTTC. It is translated as CSASTGTASYNEQFF.

The chain links TRBV7-9 to TRBJ2-7; TRBD1 agrees at 7 bases. Per germline, CDR1 SEHNR and CDR2 FQNEAQ (reference sequence). Germline trimming cut 3 bases from V and 6 bases from J; bases unmatched to any gene: 11. The CDR3 loop spans 15 amino acids. CDR3 loop: CASSFRTGPLGEQYF. DNA for the CDR3: TGTGCCAGCAGCTTCCGGACAGGCCCCCTAGGCGAGCAGTACTTC.

This clone was counted a single time. The chain links TRBV29-1 to TRBJ2-7; 9 bases align to TRBD1. The CDR3 consists of 13 residues. CDR1 SQVTM and CDR2 ANQGSEA come from the germline V gene. V lost 7 bases and J lost 0; bases outside the gene matches: 4. The CDR3 DNA is TGCAGCGGAGGGACAGGGCCCTCCTACGAGCAGTACTTC. Encoded protein: CSGGTGPSYEQYF.

V is TRBV10-3 and J is TRBJ1-4; possibly TRBD1 for D (5 bases). This CDR3 has 15 residues. V lost 2 bases to trimming and J lost 3 bases, with 10 bases between them. The germline V gene has CDR1 ENHRY and CDR2 SYGVKD. Here the CDR3 reads CAISEGATPNEKLFF. The CDR3 DNA is TGTGCCATCAGTGAGGGGGCTACTCCTAATGAAAAACTGTTTTTT.

The J gene is TRBJ1-5, the V gene TRBV2; D remains unclear. CDR1 SNHLY and CDR2 FYNNEI come from the germline V gene. This CDR3 spans 14 amino acids. Trimming removed 0 bases from V and 6 bases from J, with 9 bases in between. The CDR3 reads CASSEAGRVQPQHF. The CDR3 nucleotides read TGTGCCAGCAGTGAAGCGGGGAGGGTTCAGCCCCAGCATTTT. Drawing the rest from reference TRBV2 and TRBJ1-5, the complete variable domain is EPEVTQTPSHQVTQMGQEVILRCVPISNHLYFYWYRQILGQKVEFLVSFYNNEISEKSEIFDDQFSVERPDGSNFTLKIRSTKLEDSAMYFCASSEAGRVQPQHFGDGTRLSIL.

The sample holds a few counts of this clone. CDR3 sequence (DNA): TGTGCCAGCAGCCAAGAACTAGCGGGGGGCACCATCACGCAGTATTTT. It translates to CASSQELAGGTITQYF. The J gene is TRBJ2-3, the V gene TRBV4-2; 12 nucleotides align to TRBD2. The V gene end was trimmed by 0 bases and the J gene end by 9 bases; junction bases not matched to a gene: 7. Germline V gene data show CDR1 as LGHNA and CDR2 as YNFKEQ. The CDR3 totals 16 residues.

CDR3 in amino acids: CASSLVGSGGATEQFF. CDR3 DNA: TGTGCCAGCAGCTTAGTTGGTAGCGGGGGGGCCACTGAGCAGTTCTTC. The gene calls are TRBV7-3 and TRBJ2-1; 11 bases map to TRBD2. The CDR3 length is 16 residues. CDR1 and CDR2 from the germline V gene are SGHTA and FQGTGA. The V and J ends lost 2 bases and 9 bases, in that order; junction bases with no gene match: 9.

A word on this clone: Other DNA sequences in the same sample also yield this CDR3. The chain links TRBV18 to TRBJ1-1; 7 bases line up with TRBD1. This CDR3 is built from 15 residues. Unmatched junction bases numbered 2, after V lost 0 bases and J lost 1 base. Germline V gene data show CDR1 as KGHSH and CDR2 as LQKENI. The CDR3 sequence: CASSPPGQANTEAFF. CDR3 bases: TGTGCCAGCTCACCACCTGGACAGGCGAACACTGAAGCTTTCTTT.

The chain uses TRBV7-9 and TRBJ2-7, with 7 bases fitting TRBD1. CDR1 and CDR2 (germline): SEHNR, FQNEAQ (reference sequence). The V and J ends lost 1 base and 6 bases, in that order; junction bases with no gene match: 12. The CDR3 extends over 16 amino acids. CDR3 DNA sequence: TGTGCCAGCAGCTTAGAGGGGTCGACAGGGTCAATCGAGCAGTACTTC. This codes for CASSLEGSTGSIEQYF.